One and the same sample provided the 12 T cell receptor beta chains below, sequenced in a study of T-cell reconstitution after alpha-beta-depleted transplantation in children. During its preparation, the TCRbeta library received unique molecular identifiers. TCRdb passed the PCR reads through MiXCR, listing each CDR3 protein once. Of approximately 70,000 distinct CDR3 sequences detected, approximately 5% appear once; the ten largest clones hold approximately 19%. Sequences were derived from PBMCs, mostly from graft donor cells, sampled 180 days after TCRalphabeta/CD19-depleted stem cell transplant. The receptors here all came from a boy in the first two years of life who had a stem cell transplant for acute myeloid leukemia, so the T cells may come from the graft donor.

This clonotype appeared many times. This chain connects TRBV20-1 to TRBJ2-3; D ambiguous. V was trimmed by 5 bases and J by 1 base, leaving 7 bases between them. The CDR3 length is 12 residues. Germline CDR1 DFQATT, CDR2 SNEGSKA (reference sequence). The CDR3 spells CSAGPRTDTQYF. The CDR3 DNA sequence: TGCAGTGCTGGACCGCGCACAGATACGCAGTATTTT.

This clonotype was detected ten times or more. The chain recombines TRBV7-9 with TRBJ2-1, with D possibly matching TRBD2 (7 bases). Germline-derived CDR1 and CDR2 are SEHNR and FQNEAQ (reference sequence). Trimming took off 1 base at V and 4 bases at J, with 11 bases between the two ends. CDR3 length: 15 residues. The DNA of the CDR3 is TGTGCCAGCAGCTTAGGGGGGGGCCAGTACAATGAGCAGTTCTTC. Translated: CASSLGGGQYNEQFF.

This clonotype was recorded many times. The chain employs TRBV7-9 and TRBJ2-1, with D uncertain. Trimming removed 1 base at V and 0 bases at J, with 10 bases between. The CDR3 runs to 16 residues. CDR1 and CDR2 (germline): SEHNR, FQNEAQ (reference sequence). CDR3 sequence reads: CASSLVPESSYNEQFF. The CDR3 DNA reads TGTGCCAGCAGCTTAGTCCCGGAATCCTCCTACAATGAGCAGTTCTTC.

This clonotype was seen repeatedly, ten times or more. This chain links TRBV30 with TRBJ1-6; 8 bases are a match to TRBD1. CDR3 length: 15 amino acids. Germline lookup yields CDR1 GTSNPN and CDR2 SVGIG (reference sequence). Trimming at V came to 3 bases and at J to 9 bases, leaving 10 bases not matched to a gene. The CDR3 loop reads CAWSASGQGASPLHF. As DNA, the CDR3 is TGTGCCTGGAGCGCCTCTGGACAGGGAGCTTCACCCCTCCACTTT.

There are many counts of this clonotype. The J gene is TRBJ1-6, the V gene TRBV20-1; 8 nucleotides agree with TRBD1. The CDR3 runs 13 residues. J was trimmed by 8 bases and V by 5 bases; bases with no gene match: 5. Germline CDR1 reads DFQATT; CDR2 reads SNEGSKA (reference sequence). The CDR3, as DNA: TGCAGTGCTCGGACAGGGAAACATTCACCCCTCCACTTT. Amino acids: CSARTGKHSPLHF.

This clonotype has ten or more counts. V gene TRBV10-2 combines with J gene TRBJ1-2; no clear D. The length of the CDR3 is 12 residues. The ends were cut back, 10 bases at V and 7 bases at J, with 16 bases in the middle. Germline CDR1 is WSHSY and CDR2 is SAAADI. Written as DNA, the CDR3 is TGCGCCACCAAGAAGGCCGGGGTTGGCTACACCTTC. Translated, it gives CATKKAGVGYTF.

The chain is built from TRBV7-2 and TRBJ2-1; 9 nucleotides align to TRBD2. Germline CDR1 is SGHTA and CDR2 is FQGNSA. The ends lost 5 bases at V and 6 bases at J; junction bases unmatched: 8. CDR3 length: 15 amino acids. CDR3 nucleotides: TGTGCCAGCAGCCGCCGACAGCGGGGGGCCAATGAGCAGTTCTTC. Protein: CASSRRQRGANEQFF.

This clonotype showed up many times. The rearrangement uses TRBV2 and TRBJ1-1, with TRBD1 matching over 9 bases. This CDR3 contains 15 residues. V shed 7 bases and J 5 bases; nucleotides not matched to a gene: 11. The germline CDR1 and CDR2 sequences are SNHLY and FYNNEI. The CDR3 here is CASKGQGVSGTEAFF. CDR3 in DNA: TGTGCCAGCAAGGGACAGGGAGTTTCGGGAACTGAAGCTTTCTTT.

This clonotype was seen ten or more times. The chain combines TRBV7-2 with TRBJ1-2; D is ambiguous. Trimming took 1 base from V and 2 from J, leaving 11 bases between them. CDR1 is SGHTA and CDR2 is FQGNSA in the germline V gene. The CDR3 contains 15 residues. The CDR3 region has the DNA TGTGCCAGCAGCTTAGAACCAGGTCGGAACTATGGCTACACCTTC. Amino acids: CASSLEPGRNYGYTF. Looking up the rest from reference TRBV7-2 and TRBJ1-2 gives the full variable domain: GAGVSQSPSNKVTEKGKDVELRCDPISGHTALYWYRQSLGQGLEFLIYFQGNSAPDKSGLPSDRFSAERTGGSVSTLTIQRTQQEDSAVYLCASSLEPGRNYGYTFGSGTRLTVV.

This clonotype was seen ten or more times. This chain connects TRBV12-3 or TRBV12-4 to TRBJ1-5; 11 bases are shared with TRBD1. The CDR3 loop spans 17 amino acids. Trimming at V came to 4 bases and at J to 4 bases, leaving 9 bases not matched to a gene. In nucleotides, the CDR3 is TGTGCCAGCAGTTCATTCGGGACAGGGGGGTATAATCAGCCCCAGCATTTT. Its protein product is CASSSFGTGGYNQPQHF.

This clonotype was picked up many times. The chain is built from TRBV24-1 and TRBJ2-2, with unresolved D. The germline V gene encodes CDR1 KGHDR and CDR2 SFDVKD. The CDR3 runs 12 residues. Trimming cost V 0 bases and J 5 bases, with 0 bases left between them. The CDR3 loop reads CATSDLTGELFF. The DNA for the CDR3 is TGTGCCACCAGTGATTTGACCGGGGAGCTGTTTTTT.

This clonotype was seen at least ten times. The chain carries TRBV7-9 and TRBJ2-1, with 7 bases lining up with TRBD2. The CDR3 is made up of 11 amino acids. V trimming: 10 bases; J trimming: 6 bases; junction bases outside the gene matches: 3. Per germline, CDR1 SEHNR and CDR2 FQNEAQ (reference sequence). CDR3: CATLAFNEQFF. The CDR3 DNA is TGTGCCACACTAGCGTTCAATGAGCAGTTCTTC.